The present T cell receptor beta chain was sequenced within a study of blood T cell repertoires in COVID-19. On the study more broadly: PBMCs, B-cell-depleted T cells, or T cells provided the cDNA or gDNA that made up the material.

Donors in Cohort 3 who had recovered were those with two negative PCRs, healthcare professional clearance, or resolution of their symptoms. The CDR3 is 13 amino acids. J gave up 8 bases and V 7 bases, and 6 bases lay outside the gene matches. Looked up from germline, CDR1 is SGHNT and CDR2 is YYREEE (reference sequence). This table comes from immunoSEQ multiplex PCR, and its TCRdb copy is limited to in-frame clones, with some not included. This table has roughly 190,000 clones, roughly four fifths appearing once. Sample: PBMCs or T cells enriched from blood (not recorded which). The chain is built from TRBV5-4 and TRBJ2-1; 10 nucleotides line up with TRBD2. The clonotype comes from a middle-aged man who had recovered from COVID-19. The CDR3 nucleotides read TGTGCCAGCCGCGCTAGCGGGAGTTATGAGCAGTTCTTC. It specifies CASRASGSYEQFF.